A single sample is the source of the 28 T cell receptor beta chains below, sequenced in a study of CD8 T cells in ankylosing spondylitis. TCRdb passed the 5' RACE reads through MiXCR, listing each CDR3 protein once. The sample carries roughly 190,000 distinct CDR3 sequences, roughly 13% recorded once. Sequencing was carried out using blood, either unsorted or a sorted T cell fraction (not recorded which). The receptors come from a male donor with ankylosing spondylitis or in good health (not recorded which).

This clonotype was seen more than once but under ten times. This sequence joins TRBV29-1 and TRBJ2-3; D might be TRBD2 (5 bases). In germline, CDR1 is SQVTM, CDR2 ANQGSEA. V dropped 3 bases and J dropped 0 bases, with 22 bases sitting between them. This CDR3 is built from 18 residues. The chain's CDR3 is CSVDGVVAPWPSTDTQYF. DNA of the CDR3: TGCAGCGTTGACGGGGTAGTAGCGCCTTGGCCTAGCACAGATACGCAGTATTTT.

This clonotype was detected only a few times. The CDR3 loop reads CSGIGTSSYEQYF. The CDR3 DNA reads as TGCAGTGGGATCGGGACGTCCTCCTACGAGCAGTACTTC. This sequence joins TRBV20-1 and TRBJ2-7; D may correspond to TRBD1 or TRBD2 (5 bases each). The CDR3 has 13 residues. The ends were cut back, 7 bases at V and 0 bases at J, with 13 bases in the middle. Looked up from germline, CDR1 is DFQATT and CDR2 is SNEGSKA (reference sequence).

This chain joins TRBV11-3 and TRBJ2-1; no definite D call. V lost 1 base and J 8 bases, leaving 6 bases between the germline ends. From germline, CDR1 is SGHNT and CDR2 YENEEA. This CDR3 comprises 12 residues. CDR3 DNA sequence: TGTGCCAGCAGCTTAGGTAGGGATGAGCAGTTCTTC. Translating gives CASSLGRDEQFF.

This chain joins TRBV4-1 and TRBJ2-1, with TRBD1 as a possible D gene (5 bases). The CDR3 loop spans 13 amino acids. V was cut by 5 bases and J by 6 bases, with 11 bases left in between. The V gene's germline CDR1 is MGHRA and CDR2 YSYEKL. CDR3 region: CASSWGNPNEQFF. Written as DNA, the CDR3 is TGCGCCAGCAGCTGGGGCAATCCCAATGAGCAGTTCTTC.

The CDR3 protein is CASSALTGSHGELFF. DNA of the CDR3: TGTGCCAGCAGCGCCTTGACCGGGAGTCACGGGGAGCTGTTTTTT. The rearrangement links TRBV7-6 to TRBJ2-2; maybe TRBD2 (6 bases). V lost 5 bases and J 7 bases, leaving 17 bases between the germline ends. Germline CDR1 is SGHVS and CDR2 is FNYEAQ. CDR3 size: 15 residues.

The chain combines TRBV7-9 with TRBJ2-1, with D maybe TRBD2 (6 bases). CDR3 size: 15 residues. V lost 5 bases to trimming and J lost 5 bases, with 16 bases between them. CDR1 SEHNR and CDR2 FQNEAQ come from the germline V gene (reference sequence). DNA of the CDR3: TGTGCCAGCAGCCCGTCCACGGGAGAACACAATGAGCAGTTCTTC. Translating gives CASSPSTGEHNEQFF.

V and J are TRBV9 and TRBJ1-2; D is perhaps TRBD1 (6 bases). Germline V gene sequence: CDR1 SGDLS, CDR2 YYNGEE. V lost 4 bases to trimming and J lost 0 bases, with 10 bases between them. CDR3 length: 14 residues. The CDR3 region is CASSSRTANYGYTF. CDR3 coding DNA: TGTGCCAGCAGCTCTCGGACAGCTAACTATGGCTACACCTTC.

The chain employs TRBV5-1 and TRBJ2-1, with a possible D match to TRBD2 (6 bases). CDR1 is SGHRS and CDR2 is YFSETQ in the germline V gene. The V end lost 2 bases, the J end lost 4 bases, and 16 bases lay between the germline ends. The CDR3 is 16 amino acids. Written as DNA, the CDR3 is TGCGCCAGCAGCTTCGATGCCAGCGGGCTTTACAATGAGCAGTTCTTC. Translated: CASSFDASGLYNEQFF. Filled out from reference TRBV5-1 and TRBJ2-1, the complete variable domain reads KAGVTQTPRYLIKTRGQQVTLSCSPISGHRSVSWYQQTPGQGLQFLFEYFSETQRNKGNFPGRFSGRQFSNSRSEMNVSTLELGDSALYLCASSFDASGLYNEQFFGPGTRLTVL.

This clonotype was counted a few times. V is TRBV20-1 and J is TRBJ2-3, with 12 nucleotides matching TRBD1. The CDR3 loop spans 14 amino acids. In germline, CDR1 is DFQATT, CDR2 SNEGSKA (reference sequence). J gave up 6 bases and V 4 bases, and 5 bases lay outside the gene matches. The CDR3 region is CSAIRDRGPDTQYF. In DNA form, the CDR3 reads TGCAGTGCTATCCGGGACAGGGGGCCTGATACGCAGTATTTT.

The J gene is TRBJ2-3, the V gene TRBV10-2, with TRBD2 matching over 12 bases. The V and J ends lost 2 bases and 6 bases, in that order; junction bases with no gene match: 3. Germline CDR1 is WSHSY and CDR2 is SAAADI. This CDR3 spans 15 amino acids. This CDR3 reads CASSERLAGVDTQYF. The CDR3 coding sequence is TGCGCCAGCAGTGAGCGACTAGCGGGGGTGGATACGCAGTATTTT.

The rearrangement links TRBV3-1 to TRBJ2-7; the D gene is possibly TRBD2 (5 bases). The CDR3 is made up of 14 amino acids. Looked up from germline, CDR1 is LGHDT and CDR2 is YNNKEL (reference sequence). Trimming shortened V by 0 bases and J by 4 bases, and 10 bases separated the two germline ends. The CDR3 loop is CASSQEAAPYEQYF. In nucleotides, the CDR3 is TGTGCCAGCAGCCAAGAAGCGGCGCCTTACGAGCAGTACTTC.

This chain uses TRBV4-1 with TRBJ2-3, with D hard to call. Deletions cut 2 bases from V and 3 bases from J, with 9 bases between. This CDR3 comprises 14 residues. Germline CDR1 reads MGHRA; CDR2 reads YSYEKL. CDR3 DNA sequence: TGCGCCAGCAGCCAATGGGTGGGGACAGATACGCAGTATTTT. It encodes CASSQWVGTDTQYF.

The rearrangement links TRBV5-4 to TRBJ2-1; 7 nucleotides match TRBD2. Germline-derived CDR1 and CDR2 are SGHNT and YYREEE (reference sequence). V gave up 4 bases and J gave up 6 bases; unmatched junction bases: 10. This CDR3 contains 15 residues. CDR3 residues: CASSLWGGHFNEQFF. The CDR3 DNA sequence: TGTGCCAGCAGCCTTTGGGGGGGTCACTTCAATGAGCAGTTCTTC.

The chain recombines TRBV21-1 with TRBJ2-3; TRBD1 is the table's D call, not checked against the DNA. TRBV21-1 is noted as a pseudogene. This CDR3 has 16 residues. The CDR3 region has the DNA TGTGCCAGCAGCAAAGCCCGGGGCGGGGGGGCAGATACGCAGTATTTT. It is translated as CASSKARGGGADTQYF.

This clonotype was counted between two and nine times. The gene calls are TRBV9 and TRBJ2-1, with no clear D. Germline values: CDR1 SGDLS, CDR2 YYNGEE. The CDR3 is 15 amino acids. Trimming took 2 bases from V and 3 from J, leaving 12 bases between them. The CDR3 region is CASSVSGLIYNEQFF. CDR3 DNA sequence: TGTGCCAGCAGCGTCAGTGGGCTGATCTACAATGAGCAGTTCTTC.

This clonotype came up a few times. This chain uses TRBV27 with TRBJ1-1; D is possibly TRBD1 (5 bases). Trimming left V 5 bases short and J 4 bases short, with 14 bases between. CDR3 length: 14 residues. Germline V gene data show CDR1 as MNHEY and CDR2 as SMNVEV (reference sequence). The CDR3 spells CASSRGSGPTEAFF. CDR3 in DNA: TGTGCCAGCAGTCGGGGGTCCGGGCCCACTGAAGCTTTCTTT.

A few counts support this clonotype. The chain has TRBV27 and TRBJ2-4; no clear D gene. The V end lost 2 bases, the J end lost 8 bases, and 16 bases lay between the germline ends. CDR1 and CDR2 (germline): MNHEY, SMNVEV (reference sequence). The CDR3 loop spans 15 amino acids. The CDR3 bases are TGTGCCAGCAGTTTAGAGGACCCAAGGCGAGACATTCAGTACTTC. Protein: CASSLEDPRRDIQYF.

This clonotype was counted a few times. The J gene is TRBJ2-1, the V gene TRBV20-1, with D perhaps TRBD2 (6 bases). V was trimmed by 5 bases and J by 8 bases, leaving 22 bases between them. Germline CDR1 reads DFQATT; CDR2 reads SNEGSKA (reference sequence). The CDR3 is made up of 15 amino acids. The CDR3 loop is CSAVPGTQVVYEQFF. CDR3 nucleotide sequence: TGCAGTGCTGTTCCCGGGACTCAAGTCGTATATGAGCAGTTCTTC.

V is TRBV29-1 and J is TRBJ1-1; D remains ambiguous. Looked up from germline, CDR1 is SQVTM and CDR2 is ANQGSEA. This CDR3 has 12 residues. Trimming removed 6 bases at V and 1 base at J, with 9 bases between. The CDR3 reads CSVSGSNTEAFF. Written as DNA, the CDR3 is TGCAGCGTATCAGGATCGAACACTGAAGCTTTCTTT.

The chain carries TRBV4-1 and TRBJ2-3; D is possibly TRBD1 (5 bases). Germline values: CDR1 MGHRA, CDR2 YSYEKL. The germline V and J ends were trimmed by 3 bases and 5 bases, with 6 bases remaining between them. There are 12 residues in the CDR3. CDR3 region: CASSHQGDTQYF. In DNA form, the CDR3 reads TGCGCCAGCAGCCATCAGGGAGATACGCAGTATTTT.

This clonotype was found a few times. The chain carries TRBV2 and TRBJ2-1; no definite D call. Germline CDR1 reads SNHLY; CDR2 reads FYNNEI. The CDR3 covers 15 residues. Trimming stripped 6 bases from V and 0 bases from J, with 12 bases between. In DNA form, the CDR3 reads TGTGCCAGCAGCGAGGACGCGAGCTCCTACAATGAGCAGTTCTTC. This gives the protein CASSEDASSYNEQFF. Full variable domain (outside the CDR3, taken from reference TRBV2 and TRBJ2-1): EPEVTQTPSHQVTQMGQEVILRCVPISNHLYFYWYRQILGQKVEFLVSFYNNEISEKSEIFDDQFSVERPDGSNFTLKIRSTKLEDSAMYFCASSEDASSYNEQFFGPGTRLTVL.

This clonotype appeared a few times. V usage is TRBV13 and J usage is TRBJ2-7, with D perhaps matching TRBD1 or TRBD2 (5 bases each). The CDR3 has 15 residues. CDR1 is PRHDT, CDR2 FYEKMQ, per germline (reference sequence). V was clipped by 0 bases and J by 3 bases, with 12 bases between them. The CDR3 reads CASSLGGAGYYEQYF. DNA of the CDR3: TGTGCCAGCAGCTTAGGAGGGGCGGGCTACTACGAGCAGTACTTC.

This clonotype occurred a few times. This chain connects TRBV14 to TRBJ2-2, with 8 bases matching TRBD1. The germline V gene encodes CDR1 SGHDN and CDR2 FVKESK. J was trimmed by 5 bases and V by 2 bases; bases with no gene match: 7. The CDR3 sequence is 16 residues long. The CDR3 sequence: CASSQSGGRRTGELFF. CDR3 DNA sequence: TGTGCCAGCAGCCAATCAGGGGGCAGGAGGACCGGGGAGCTGTTTTTT.

In its sample, this clonotype was seen a few times. V usage is TRBV12-3 or TRBV12-4 and J usage is TRBJ2-3; TRBD2 matches at 9 bases. V gave up 6 bases and J gave up 4 bases; unmatched junction bases: 17. This CDR3 has 18 amino acids. CDR3 nucleotide sequence: TGTGCCAGCAGCCACACCCCTGATGGCGGGAGGGCCGCAGATACGCAGTATTTT. Its translation is CASSHTPDGGRAADTQYF.

The sample holds many counts of this clonotype. The chain carries TRBV29-1 and TRBJ1-2, with D possibly TRBD1 on 6 matching bases. The germline V gene has CDR1 SQVTM and CDR2 ANQGSEA. V was cut by 7 bases and J by 5 bases, with 20 bases left in between. The CDR3 contains 14 residues. The CDR3 DNA reads TGCAGCGACGGGGGGCCGCGGAGGGGATATGGCTACACCTTC. Its translation: CSDGGPRRGYGYTF.

This rearrangement joins TRBV9 to TRBJ2-1, with 9 bases that match TRBD2. The V and J ends lost 4 bases and 2 bases, in that order; junction bases with no gene match: 4. The CDR3 contains 15 residues. CDR1 is SGDLS, CDR2 YYNGEE, per germline. CDR3 sequence reads: CASSKSGRTYNEQFF. The CDR3 DNA follows: TGTGCCAGCAGCAAGAGCGGGAGGACCTACAATGAGCAGTTCTTC.

This clonotype appeared many times. The chain links TRBV7-9 to TRBJ2-1, with 8 positions matching TRBD2. CDR3 length equals 15 residues. Per the germline V gene, CDR1 is SEHNR and CDR2 is FQNEAQ (reference sequence). V shed 4 bases, J shed 4 bases, and the junction held 6 bases outside the gene matches. The CDR3 region is CASSSTGGIYNEQFF. DNA of the CDR3: TGTGCCAGCAGCTCGACGGGGGGGATTTACAATGAGCAGTTCTTC.

The chain recombines TRBV5-1 with TRBJ2-5, with TRBD2 matching over 14 bases. V dropped 0 bases and J dropped 1; count of bases not matched to a gene: 5. CDR3 size: 18 residues. Germline assignment: CDR1 SGHRS and CDR2 YFSETQ. CDR3 sequence: CASSLVRGLAGAQETQYF. CDR3 coding DNA: TGCGCCAGCAGCTTGGTCCGGGGACTAGCGGGGGCCCAAGAGACCCAGTACTTC.